These 29 T cell receptor beta chains were sequenced from one sample in a study of blood T cell repertoires in COVID-19. Profiled with immunoSEQ multiplex PCR; TCRdb holds only in-frame clones, not every one. Of 150,000 to 200,000 clones in the sample, more than 75% were seen once. Sequenced sample: peripheral blood. These receptors were taken from a woman between 65 and 79 years old with acute or convalescent COVID-19.

The V and J genes are TRBV28 and TRBJ1-1; D not resolved. Germline lookup yields CDR1 MDHEN and CDR2 SYDVKM. V dropped 10 bases and J dropped 0 bases, with 12 bases sitting between them. The CDR3 is 13 amino acids. The CDR3 sequence is CATRTSMNTEAFF. DNA for the CDR3: TGTGCCACCCGAACCAGTATGAACACTGAAGCTTTCTTT.

This chain uses TRBV5-5 with TRBJ2-5, with D unresolved. CDR1 is SGHKS and CDR2 is YYEKEE in the germline V gene (reference sequence). Trimming removed 2 bases from V and 5 bases from J, with 13 bases in between. The CDR3 extends over 14 amino acids. The CDR3 nucleotides are TGTGCCAGCAGCTTATCTGGGTCACAGGAGACCCAGTACTTC. This sequence encodes CASSLSGSQETQYF.

This chain joins TRBV10-1 and TRBJ2-1, with 8 bases lining up with TRBD1. Germline trimming cut 3 bases from V and 5 bases from J; bases unmatched to any gene: 24. CDR1 WNHNN and CDR2 SYGVQD come from the germline V gene (reference sequence). The CDR3 spans 21 residues. This CDR3 reads CASSEGGRDRFVQGAHNEQFF. CDR3 coding DNA: TGCGCCAGCAGTGAAGGAGGTAGGGACAGGTTTGTCCAGGGGGCACACAATGAGCAGTTCTTC.

The rearrangement uses TRBV6-6 and TRBJ1-1; 7 nucleotides agree with TRBD1. CDR3 length equals 16 residues. The ends lost 6 bases at V and 0 bases at J; junction bases unmatched: 10. CDR1 and CDR2 from the germline V gene are MNHNY and SVGAGI (reference sequence). CDR3 in amino acids: CASRSRQGGMNTEAFF. The CDR3 nucleotides read TGTGCCAGCAGATCCCGACAGGGTGGAATGAACACTGAAGCTTTCTTT.

The chain links TRBV5-1 to TRBJ1-5; TRBD1 aligns across 7 bases. V shed 5 bases, J shed 5 bases, and the junction held 4 bases outside the gene matches. Per the germline V gene, CDR1 is SGHRS and CDR2 is YFSETQ. The CDR3 is made up of 13 amino acids. CDR3 region: CASSVQGDQPQHF. As DNA, the CDR3 is TGCGCCAGCAGTGTCCAGGGGGATCAGCCCCAGCATTTT.

The chain carries TRBV5-6 and TRBJ1-1; D perhaps matches TRBD1 (5 bases). Germline CDR1 SGHDT, CDR2 YYEEEE. CDR3 length equals 14 residues. V was cut by 0 bases and J by 4 bases, with 10 bases left in between. The CDR3 DNA reads TGTGCCAGCAGCTTGGATAGGGGCGTCACTGAAGCTTTCTTT. Translation: CASSLDRGVTEAFF.

The chain links TRBV6-6 to TRBJ1-3; TRBD1 is a possible D gene (5 bases). Germline CDR1 MNHNY, CDR2 SVGAGI (reference sequence). V gave up 2 bases and J gave up 1 base, with 9 bases separating them. This CDR3 comprises 15 residues. The CDR3 DNA sequence: TGTGCCAGCAGTTACAAGGGGAAGTCTGGAAACACCATATATTTT. Its protein is CASSYKGKSGNTIYF.

This rearrangement joins TRBV2 to TRBJ1-2, with TRBD1 matching over 8 bases. V shed 6 bases and J 4 bases; nucleotides not matched to a gene: 7. The CDR3 runs 14 residues. Germline assignment: CDR1 SNHLY and CDR2 FYNNEI. DNA of the CDR3: TGTGCCAGCAGGGCTTCGGACAGGGTCTATGGCTACACCTTC. Protein: CASRASDRVYGYTF. Filled out from reference TRBV2 and TRBJ1-2, the complete variable domain reads EPEVTQTPSHQVTQMGQEVILRCVPISNHLYFYWYRQILGQKVEFLVSFYNNEISEKSEIFDDQFSVERPDGSNFTLKIRSTKLEDSAMYFCASRASDRVYGYTFGSGTRLTVV.

The V call is TRBV4-3, the J call TRBJ1-1; D gene ambiguous. V dropped 0 bases and J dropped 1 base, with 9 bases sitting between them. Germline V gene sequence: CDR1 LGHNA, CDR2 YSLEER. The CDR3 runs 15 residues. The CDR3 DNA reads TGCGCCAGCAGCCAAGACCCAGTACCGAACACTGAAGCTTTCTTT. Its translation: CASSQDPVPNTEAFF.

The rearrangement links TRBV6-6 to TRBJ1-1; D is possibly TRBD1 (6 bases). V lost 2 bases and J 7 bases, leaving 17 bases between the germline ends. There are 15 residues in the CDR3. Germline V lookup: CDR1 MNHNY, CDR2 SVGAGI (reference sequence). The CDR3 protein is CASSYPGVGYGEAFF. Written as DNA, the CDR3 is TGTGCCAGCAGTTACCCAGGGGTGGGGTATGGTGAAGCTTTCTTT.

This clone was detected only once. The V call is TRBV10-3, the J call TRBJ2-3; a weak D match, TRBD1 (5 bases). Trimming cost V 6 bases and J 6 bases, with 10 bases left between them. The CDR3 runs 12 residues. CDR1 ENHRY and CDR2 SYGVKD come from the germline V gene. The CDR3: CAIRGQEDTQYF. The CDR3 nucleotides are TGTGCCATCAGGGGGCAGGAGGATACGCAGTATTTT.

V is TRBV4-3 and J is TRBJ2-7; no reliable D call. V lost 0 bases, J lost 4 bases, and 7 bases lay in between. Germline CDR1 and CDR2: LGHNA and YSLEER. This CDR3 region has 13 residues. The CDR3 DNA is TGCGCCAGCAGCCAAGAGCCCAGTTACGAGCAGTACTTC. This codes for CASSQEPSYEQYF.

V is TRBV9 and J is TRBJ1-2, with D possibly TRBD1 on 5 matching bases. The CDR3 sequence is 15 residues long. V was cut by 0 bases and J by 4 bases, with 13 bases left in between. CDR1 and CDR2 (germline): SGDLS, YYNGEE. The chain's CDR3 is CASSVDPGKTYGYTF. DNA for the CDR3: TGTGCCAGCAGCGTAGACCCAGGGAAAACCTATGGCTACACCTTC.

The chain couples TRBV6-5 to TRBJ2-7; 9 positions agree with TRBD1. V trimming: 2 bases; J trimming: 5 bases; junction bases outside the gene matches: 4. Germline values: CDR1 MNHEY, CDR2 SVGAGI. The CDR3 consists of 14 residues. The CDR3 loop reads CASSYADRGNEQYF. CDR3 coding DNA: TGTGCCAGCAGTTACGCGGACAGGGGCAACGAGCAGTACTTC.

This chain connects TRBV5-6 to TRBJ1-6; 12 bases align to TRBD1. Germline V gene data show CDR1 as SGHDT and CDR2 as YYEEEE. Trimming removed 4 bases from V and 9 bases from J; junction bases left unmatched: 8. CDR3 length: 16 amino acids. As DNA, the CDR3 is TGTGCCAGCAGCCCGGGGACAGGGGGCAGTGTTTCACCCCTCCACTTT. Translating gives CASSPGTGGSVSPLHF.

The J gene is TRBJ2-5, the V gene TRBV7-6; 13 bases map to TRBD2. The germline gives CDR1 SGHVS, CDR2 FNYEAQ. The CDR3 is made up of 13 amino acids. After removal of 4 bases from V and 9 bases from J, the junction contained 2 bases not matched to a gene. In DNA form, the CDR3 reads TGTGCCAGCAGCTCTGGACTAGCGGGAGCCCAGTACTTC. As protein: CASSSGLAGAQYF. The whole variable domain, remainder taken from reference TRBV7-6 and TRBJ2-5, is GAGVSQSPRYKVTKRGQDVALRCDPISGHVSLYWYRQALGQGPEFLTYFNYEAQQDKSGLPNDRFSAERPEGSISTLTIQRTEQRDSAMYRCASSSGLAGAQYFGPGTRLLVL.

The chain combines TRBV12-3 or TRBV12-4 with TRBJ2-5; weak D call: TRBD2 (6 bases). Trimming took 5 bases from V and 10 from J, leaving 14 bases between them. This CDR3 comprises 12 residues. The DNA for the CDR3 is TGTGCCAGCAGTCCTGCTCGGGAGCTCCAGTACTTC. Translating gives CASSPARELQYF.

This clone has more than one count but fewer than ten. The chain links TRBV9 to TRBJ1-6, with a possible D match to TRBD1 (5 bases). V was pared by 0 bases and J by 5 bases, with 9 bases between. CDR3 size: 15 residues. Germline lookup yields CDR1 SGDLS and CDR2 YYNGEE. The CDR3: CASSVVAGDNSPLHF. The DNA for the CDR3 is TGTGCCAGCAGCGTAGTTGCGGGGGATAATTCACCCCTCCACTTT.

The chain couples TRBV7-9 to TRBJ2-3, with 8 bases identical to TRBD2. This CDR3 spans 15 amino acids. Germline V gene data show CDR1 as SEHNR and CDR2 as FQNEAQ (reference sequence). Trimming cost V 6 bases and J 0 bases; bases outside gene matches: 5. CDR3 in DNA: TGTGCCAGCAGGTCGACTAGCGCTAGCACAGATACGCAGTATTTT. Protein product: CASRSTSASTDTQYF.

The chain joins TRBV19 to TRBJ2-1; no clear D gene. Germline CDR1 is LNHDA and CDR2 is SQIVND (reference sequence). Trimming removed 2 bases from V and 2 bases from J, with 10 bases in between. CDR3 length: 15 residues. CDR3 nucleotide sequence: TGTGCCAGTAGTATACTGATAGCAGCCTACAATGAGCAGTTCTTC. Its translation is CASSILIAAYNEQFF.

This clone appeared a single time. This chain joins TRBV5-1 and TRBJ2-6; no definite D call. Trimming cost V 0 bases and J 0 bases, with 10 bases left between them. The CDR3 is 17 residues long. From germline, CDR1 is SGHRS and CDR2 YFSETQ. CDR3 sequence reads: CASSLGTFSSGANVLTF. DNA of the CDR3: TGCGCCAGCAGCTTGGGCACATTTTCCTCTGGGGCCAACGTCCTGACTTTC.

This chain joins TRBV27 and TRBJ2-3; 12 bases agree with TRBD2. Germline lookup yields CDR1 MNHEY and CDR2 SMNVEV (reference sequence). The V segment lost 8 bases and the J segment 1 base; nucleotides outside the gene matches: 7. The CDR3 extends over 16 amino acids. The CDR3 region has the DNA TGTGCCAGCTCCCCACTAGCGGGAGGTGGCACAGATACGCAGTATTTT. It codes for CASSPLAGGGTDTQYF.

The genes are TRBV3-1 (or the pseudogene TRBV3-2) and TRBJ1-1, with D possibly being TRBD1 (6 bases). Germline-derived CDR1 and CDR2 are LGHDT and YNNKEL (reference sequence). This CDR3 has 14 amino acids. The V end was cut by 1 base, the J end by 5 bases, with 11 bases between. The CDR3 nucleotides are TGTGCCAGCAGCCAAGGAGGGGGAGAAACTGAAGCTTTCTTT. Its protein is CASSQGGGETEAFF.

V and J are TRBV24-1 and TRBJ2-2; a possible D gene is TRBD2 (5 bases). There are 14 residues in the CDR3. Per germline, CDR1 KGHDR and CDR2 SFDVKD. Trimming stripped 0 bases from V and 7 bases from J, with 8 bases between. CDR3 DNA sequence: TGTGCCACCAGTGATTTGGGAGGAATCGGGGAGCTGTTTTTT. This codes for CATSDLGGIGELFF.

This clone was detected only a few times. V and J are TRBV7-2 and TRBJ1-6; the D is unclear. The CDR3 consists of 15 residues. Between the trimmed V and J ends, which lost 2 bases and 5 bases, there was a span of 10 bases. Germline loops: CDR1 SGHTA, CDR2 FQGNSA. In DNA form, the CDR3 reads TGTGCCAGCAGCTTACAGTCCCTCGATAATTCACCCCTCCACTTT. Protein: CASSLQSLDNSPLHF.

The chain is built from TRBV11-2 and TRBJ2-1; 12 bases match TRBD2. Germline V CDR1 and CDR2: SGHAT, FQNNGV. V trimming: 4 bases; J trimming: 4 bases; junction bases outside the gene matches: 5. This CDR3 region has 16 residues. The CDR3 is CASSSTSGSNYNEQFF. CDR3 coding DNA: TGTGCCAGCAGCTCGACTAGCGGGAGTAATTACAATGAGCAGTTCTTC.

The rearrangement joins TRBV28 to TRBJ2-4, with D unresolved. The V gene lost 6 bases and the J gene lost 1 base, with 16 bases spanning the gap. Germline values: CDR1 MDHEN, CDR2 SYDVKM. There are 16 residues in the CDR3. The CDR3 reads CASSLDDPGAKNIQYF. The CDR3, as DNA: TGTGCCAGCAGCTTAGATGATCCCGGGGCCAAAAACATTCAGTACTTC.

This chain links TRBV18 with TRBJ2-1; a weak D match, TRBD1 (5 bases). The CDR3 contains 15 residues. Deletions cut 3 bases from V and 6 bases from J, with 15 bases between. The germline V gene has CDR1 KGHSH and CDR2 LQKENI. The CDR3 sequence is CASSPDMLISNEQFF. In nucleotides, the CDR3 is TGTGCCAGCTCACCGGACATGCTGATCTCCAATGAGCAGTTCTTC.

The rearrangement joins TRBV4-3 to TRBJ1-2, with 10 nucleotides matching TRBD1. The CDR3 runs 18 residues. With 0 bases clipped from V and 2 bases from J, the junction kept 9 bases outside the gene matches. Germline V gene lookup returns CDR1 LGHNA and CDR2 YSLEER. The CDR3 region has the DNA TGCGCCAGCAGCCAAGATTGGGACAGGGGTACCGGGAACTATGGCTACACCTTC. This encodes CASSQDWDRGTGNYGYTF.